This is a list of T cell receptor beta chains from one sample in a study of vaccination effects on CD4 cells after COVID-19. These TCRs are of unknown antigen specificity. TCRdb's table, derived via immunoSEQ multiplex PCR, lists solely in-frame clones and lacks some. This table holds tens of thousands of clones, 60% to 80% found once. This material consisted of CD4+ T cells from PBMCs cultured with HCoV-229E spike peptides, taken after COVID-19 vaccination. Receptor source: a human donor who received a COVID-19 vaccine. The CDR3 runs from the conserved cysteine through the conserved F or W. D genes are given only for firm matches. Only some rows state a clone size, as once, few, many or a class for expanded clones.

CDR3nt	CDR3aa	j_gene	d_gene	abundance	v_gene
TGTGCCAGTGGGACAGGACCCTACGAGCAGTACTTC	CASGTGPYEQYF	TRBJ2-7	TRBD1	.	TRBV19
TGTGCCAGCAGCTTAAATATTGGCGGGCAGTACTTC	CASSLNIGGQYF	TRBJ2-7	.	.	TRBV13
TGTGCCAGTAGCTCGGGAAGTGGGAATCAGCCCCAGCATTTT	CASSSGSGNQPQHF	TRBJ1-5	.	few	TRBV6-5
TGTGCCAGCAGCTTAGATCAGGGGGGGGCTTCACCCCTCCACTTT	CASSLDQGGASPLHF	TRBJ1-6	TRBD1	once	TRBV11-2
TGTGCCAGCGGAGCCACCGGGGAGCTGTTTTTT	CASGATGELFF	TRBJ2-2	.	.	TRBV12-3/TRBV12-4
TGCGCCAGCAGCTTGGCCGGACAGGGGTACTCACCCCTCCACTTT	CASSLAGQGYSPLHF	TRBJ1-6	TRBD1	.	TRBV5-1
TGTGCCAGCAGTACCCGGGACAGTGGGTACGAGCAGTACTTC	CASSTRDSGYEQYF	TRBJ2-7	TRBD1	.	TRBV6-2/TRBV6-3
TGTGCCAGCAGTTATGCGGGACAGGGTCTAGATGGCTACACCTTC	CASSYAGQGLDGYTF	TRBJ1-2	TRBD1	few	TRBV6-5
TGCGCCAGCAGTCAACGGGGGGACCACGACTACGAGCAGTACTTC	CASSQRGDHDYEQYF	TRBJ2-7	TRBD2	few	TRBV4-1
TGCGCCAGCAGCTTGACAGGGGCCGGAGATACGCAGTATTTT	CASSLTGAGDTQYF	TRBJ2-3	TRBD1	.	TRBV5-1
TGTGCCAGCAGCTTAAAACAGGGGTTGGAGACCCAGTACTTC	CASSLKQGLETQYF	TRBJ2-5	TRBD1	.	TRBV11-3
TGTGCCAGCAGCTTAACAGGGGGCACTGAAGCTTTCTTT	CASSLTGGTEAFF	TRBJ1-1	TRBD1	.	TRBV5-6
TGTGCTAGTGGTTTGGGGACAGGGCGTAAGGGCTACACCTTC	CASGLGTGRKGYTF	TRBJ1-2	TRBD1	.	TRBV12-5
TGTGCCTGGAGAAAGACCACGAGGGGTGAAAAACTGTTTTTT	CAWRKTTRGEKLFF	TRBJ1-4	.	.	TRBV30
TGTGCCAGCAGTTTAGCAGAGAATCAGCCCCAGCATTTT	CASSLAENQPQHF	TRBJ1-5	.	.	TRBV12-3/TRBV12-4
TGCGCCAGCAGGGCAAACGGGGGCACGGATGAAAAACTGTTTTTT	CASRANGGTDEKLFF	TRBJ1-4	.	.	TRBV5-1
TGTGCCAGCAGTTTACCCCGGACAGGCCTCGGTTCACCCCTCCACTTT	CASSLPRTGLGSPLHF	TRBJ1-6	TRBD1	.	TRBV27